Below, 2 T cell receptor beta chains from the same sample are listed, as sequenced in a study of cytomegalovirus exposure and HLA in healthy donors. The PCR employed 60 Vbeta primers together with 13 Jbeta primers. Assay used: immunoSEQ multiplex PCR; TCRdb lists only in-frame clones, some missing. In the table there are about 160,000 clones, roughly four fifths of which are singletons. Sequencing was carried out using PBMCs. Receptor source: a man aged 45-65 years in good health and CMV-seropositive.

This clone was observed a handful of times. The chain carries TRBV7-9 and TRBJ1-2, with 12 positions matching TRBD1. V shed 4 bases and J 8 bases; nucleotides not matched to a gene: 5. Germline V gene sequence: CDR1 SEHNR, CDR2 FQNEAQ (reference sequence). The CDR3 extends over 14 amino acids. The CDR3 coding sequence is TGTGCCAGCAGCTCAGGGACAGGGGGCGTCGGCTACACCTTC. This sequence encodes CASSSGTGGVGYTF.

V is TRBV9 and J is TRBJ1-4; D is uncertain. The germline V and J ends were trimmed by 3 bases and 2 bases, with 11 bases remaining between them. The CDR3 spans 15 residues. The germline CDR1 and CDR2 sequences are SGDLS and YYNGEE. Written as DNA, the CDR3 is TGTGCCAGCAGCGCGGGTAGTGTGACTAATGAAAAACTGTTTTTT. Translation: CASSAGSVTNEKLFF.